The clone carrying this T cell receptor (beta chain) occurred many times. Antigen specificity is unknown. This sample was included in a study of CD8 T cells in ankylosing spondylitis. TCRdb re-derived calls from the 5' RACE reads in MiXCR, one entry per CDR3 protein. The sample has about 90,000 distinct CDR3 sequences; 25% to 35% are singletons. Study outcomes and limitations: In ankylosing spondylitis blood, a motif of 7 to 9 highly homologous TCR beta variants appeared characteristic.

The origin of this receptor is a male donor with ankylosing spondylitis or in good health (not recorded which). The specimen was blood, either unsorted or a sorted T cell fraction (not recorded which).

The CDR3 is CASSLALGSYNEQFF. Here the CDR3 DNA reads TGCGCCAGCAGCTTGGCATTAGGCTCCTACAATGAGCAGTTCTTC. The rearrangement links TRBV5-1 to TRBJ2-1; D is undetermined. In germline, CDR1 is SGHRS, CDR2 YFSETQ. There are 15 residues in the CDR3. V lost 0 bases to trimming and J lost 0 bases, with 7 bases between them.